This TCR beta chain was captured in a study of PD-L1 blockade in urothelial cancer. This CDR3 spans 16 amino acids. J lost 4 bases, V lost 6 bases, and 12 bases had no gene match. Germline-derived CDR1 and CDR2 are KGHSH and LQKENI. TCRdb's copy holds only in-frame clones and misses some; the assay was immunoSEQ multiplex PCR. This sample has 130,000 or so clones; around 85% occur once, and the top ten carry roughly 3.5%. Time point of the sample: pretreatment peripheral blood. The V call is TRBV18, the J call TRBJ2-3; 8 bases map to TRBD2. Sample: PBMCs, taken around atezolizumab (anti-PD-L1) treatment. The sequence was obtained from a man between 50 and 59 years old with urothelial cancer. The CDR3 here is CASSPLWAGGADTQYF. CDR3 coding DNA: TGTGCCAGCTCCCCTCTCTGGGCGGGAGGCGCAGATACGCAGTATTTT.